This record covers a single T cell receptor beta chain. Libraries were prepared by immunoSEQ multiplex PCR; TCRdb keeps only in-frame clonotypes and omits some of them. Of about 33,000 clones in the sample, 88% were seen once. The junction had 13 bases not matched to a gene; V was cut back by 5 bases and J by 2 bases. This CDR3 is 17 amino acids long. Germline CDR1 reads LGHDT; CDR2 reads YNNKEL (reference sequence). This sample was taken from a study of blood T cell repertoires in COVID-19. The material sequenced was peripheral blood. The clonotype comes from a woman over 75 with active or convalescent COVID-19. The genes are TRBV3-1 (or the pseudogene TRBV3-2) and TRBJ2-3; TRBD2 agrees at 7 bases. The CDR3 loop reads CASSSTGRGVNTDTQYF. The DNA for the CDR3 is TGTGCCAGCAGCTCTACCGGACGGGGGGTTAACACAGATACGCAGTATTTT.